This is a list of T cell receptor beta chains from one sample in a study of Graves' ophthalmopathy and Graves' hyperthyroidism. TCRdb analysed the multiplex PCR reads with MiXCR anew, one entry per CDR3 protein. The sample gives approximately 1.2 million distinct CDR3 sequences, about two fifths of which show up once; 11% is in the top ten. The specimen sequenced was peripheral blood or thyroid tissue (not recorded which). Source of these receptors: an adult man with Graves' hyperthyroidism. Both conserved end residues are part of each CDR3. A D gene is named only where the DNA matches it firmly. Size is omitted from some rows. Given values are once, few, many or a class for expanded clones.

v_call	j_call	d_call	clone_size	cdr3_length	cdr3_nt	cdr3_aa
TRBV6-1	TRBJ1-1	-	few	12	TGTGCCAGCAGGTATTCGACAGGTGAAGCTTTCTTT	CASRYSTGEAFF
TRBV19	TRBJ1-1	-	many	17	TGTGCCAGTAGTTCTTGGGGCACTAAGGGAATGAACACTGAAGCTTTCTTT	CASSSWGTKGMNTEAFF
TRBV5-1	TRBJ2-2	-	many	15	TGCGCCAGCAGCTTTACAGCCGCGAACACCGGGGAGCTGTTTTTT	CASSFTAANTGELFF
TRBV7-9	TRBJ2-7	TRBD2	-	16	TGTGCCTGGAGTGGACTTAGCGGGAGAAGCATCTACGAGCAGTACTTC	CAWSGLSGRSIYEQYF
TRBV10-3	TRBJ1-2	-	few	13	TGTGCCATCGGTCTCGCCGGGGACTATGGCTACACCTTC	CAIGLAGDYGYTF
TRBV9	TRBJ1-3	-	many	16	TGTGCCAGCAGCGTAGCTGGACAGAGCTCTGGAAACACCATATATTTT	CASSVAGQSSGNTIYF
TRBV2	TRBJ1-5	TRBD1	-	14	TGTGCCAGCACCAGGACAGGGGCGGATCAGCCCCAGCATTTT	CASTRTGADQPQHF
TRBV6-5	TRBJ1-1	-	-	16	TGTGCCAGCAGAATGCAGAGTTTGGCGAGAAACACTGAAGCTTTCTTT	CASRMQSLARNTEAFF
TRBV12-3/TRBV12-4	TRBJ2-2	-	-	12	TGTGCCAGGGGGGAACCACCGGGGAGCAGTTTTTTT	CARGEPPGSSFF
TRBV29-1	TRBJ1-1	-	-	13	TGCAGCGTCAAATTCCCGGGGAACACTGAAGCTTTCTTT	CSVKFPGNTEAFF
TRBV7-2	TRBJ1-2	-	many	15	TGTGCCAGCAGCTTAGGGCAGGCAGCGAACTATGGCTACACCTTC	CASSLGQAANYGYTF
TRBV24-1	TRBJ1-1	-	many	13	TGTGCCACCAGTGTGTCCAGGCTGGTCGCAGCTTTCTTT	CATSVSRLVAAFF
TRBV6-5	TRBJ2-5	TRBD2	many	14	TGTGCCAGCACAAGGACTAGCGGGATCGAGACCCAGTACTTC	CASTRTSGIETQYF
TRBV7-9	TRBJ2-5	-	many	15	TGTGCCAGCAGCCTGAGAGCGGGTTTCCAAGAGACCCAGTACTTC	CASSLRAGFQETQYF
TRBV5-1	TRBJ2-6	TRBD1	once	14	TGCGCCAGCAGCGTGACAGGGGTGGCCAACGTCCTGACTTTC	CASSVTGVANVLTF